A selection of T cell receptor beta chains follows, all from one sample in a study of CD8+ T cells in alopecia areata. Libraries were prepared by immunoSEQ multiplex PCR; TCRdb keeps only in-frame clonotypes and omits some of them. The table shows a few thousand clones, with around two thirds occurring only once. Input material: skin. These receptors all stem from a human donor in good health. Both conserved end residues are part of each CDR3. D genes are given only for firm matches. Clone size, where shown, is once, few, many, or a class for clones that have expanded.

v_call: TRBV5-1; j_call: TRBJ2-7; clone_size: NA; d_call: TRBD1; cdr3_aa: CASSFGTGGYEQYF; cdr3_nt: TGCGCCAGCAGCTTTGGGACAGGGGGATACGAGCAGTACTTC
v_call: TRBV6-5; j_call: TRBJ1-3; clone_size: few; d_call: TRBD1; cdr3_aa: CASGGTGGAGNTIYF; cdr3_nt: TGTGCCAGCGGAGGGACAGGGGGCGCAGGAAACACCATATATTTT
v_call: TRBV6-6; j_call: TRBJ2-2; clone_size: once; d_call: NA; cdr3_aa: CASSYLQGNTGELFF; cdr3_nt: TGTGCCAGCAGTTACTTACAGGGGAACACCGGGGAGCTGTTTTTT
v_call: TRBV7-6; j_call: TRBJ1-5; clone_size: few; d_call: TRBD1; cdr3_aa: CASSNGQGRNQPQHF; cdr3_nt: TGTGCCAGCAGCAACGGACAGGGCAGGAATCAGCCCCAGCATTTT
v_call: TRBV29-1; j_call: TRBJ2-7; clone_size: few; d_call: TRBD1; cdr3_aa: CSVPPPGQGAVNEQYF; cdr3_nt: TGCAGCGTCCCTCCGCCGGGACAGGGGGCCGTCAACGAGCAGTACTTC
v_call: TRBV5-4; j_call: TRBJ2-1; clone_size: NA; d_call: NA; cdr3_aa: CASSYAGLVMSYNEQFF; cdr3_nt: TGTGCCAGCAGCTACGCGGGGTTGGTCATGTCCTACAATGAGCAGTTCTTC
v_call: TRBV27; j_call: TRBJ2-3; clone_size: NA; d_call: NA; cdr3_aa: CASRGLRRVSTDTQYF; cdr3_nt: TGTGCCAGCAGGGGGTTGAGGCGGGTGAGCACAGATACGCAGTATTTT
v_call: TRBV9; j_call: TRBJ2-7; clone_size: NA; d_call: TRBD2; cdr3_aa: CASSVGAGGTYEQYF; cdr3_nt: TGTGCCAGCAGCGTAGGAGCGGGAGGGACCTACGAGCAGTACTTC
v_call: TRBV4-2; j_call: TRBJ2-7; clone_size: NA; d_call: TRBD1; cdr3_aa: CASSQGTGGSYEQYF; cdr3_nt: TGTGCCAGCAGCCAAGGGACAGGGGGCTCCTACGAGCAGTACTTC
v_call: TRBV7-2; j_call: TRBJ1-3; clone_size: NA; d_call: NA; cdr3_aa: CASSLYPPSTGNTIYF; cdr3_nt: TGTGCCAGCAGCTTATACCCCCCTTCGACTGGAAACACCATATATTTT
v_call: TRBV28; j_call: TRBJ2-1; clone_size: few; d_call: NA; cdr3_aa: CASSLTGPRGVF; cdr3_nt: TGTGCCAGCAGTTTGACCGGGCCCAGAGGAGTCTTC
v_call: TRBV7-9; j_call: TRBJ1-2; clone_size: few; d_call: NA; cdr3_aa: CASSAAGGYGYTF; cdr3_nt: TGTGCCAGCAGCGCGGCGGGGGGGTATGGCTACACCTTC
v_call: TRBV6-1; j_call: TRBJ1-5; clone_size: few; d_call: NA; cdr3_aa: CAAQAYGNQPQHF; cdr3_nt: TGTGCCGCGCAGGCCTACGGCAATCAGCCCCAGCATTTT
v_call: TRBV7-7; j_call: TRBJ2-1; clone_size: NA; d_call: TRBD2; cdr3_aa: CASTTTSRSYNEQFF; cdr3_nt: TGTGCTAGCACCACGACTAGCCGCTCCTACAATGAGCAGTTCTTC
v_call: TRBV23-1; j_call: TRBJ1-2; clone_size: NA; d_call: TRBD1; cdr3_aa: CASSQLETGISNYGYTF; cdr3_nt: TGCGCCAGCAGTCAATTAGAGACAGGGATCTCCAACTATGGCTACACCTTC
v_call: TRBV5-1; j_call: TRBJ2-3; clone_size: NA; d_call: NA; cdr3_aa: CASSLGDKRRDTQYF; cdr3_nt: TGCGCCAGCAGCTTGGGGGATAAAAGACGGGATACGCAGTATTTT
v_call: TRBV27; j_call: TRBJ2-1; clone_size: NA; d_call: TRBD1; cdr3_aa: CASSLPRGRRVEQFF; cdr3_nt: TGTGCCAGCAGTTTGCCCAGGGGGCGTAGAGTTGAGCAGTTCTTC